Following are 11 T cell receptor beta chains from one sample sequenced in a study of blood T cell repertoires in COVID-19. This table comes from immunoSEQ multiplex PCR, and its TCRdb copy is limited to in-frame clones, with some not included. The repertoire consists of a few hundred thousand clones, with 70% to 90% occurring once and the leading ten covering roughly 1.9%. Material for sequencing was peripheral blood. The source of these receptors is a woman aged 25-40 years who had recovered from COVID-19.

This sequence joins TRBV9 and TRBJ2-5, with 7 nucleotides matching TRBD2. After removal of 4 bases from V and 4 bases from J, the junction contained 10 bases not matched to a gene. The CDR3 contains 15 residues. Germline values: CDR1 SGDLS, CDR2 YYNGEE. CDR3 sequence reads: CASSSGSGMRETQYF. The CDR3 DNA is TGTGCCAGCAGCTCCGGGAGCGGGATGAGAGAGACCCAGTACTTC.

The J gene is TRBJ2-5, the V gene TRBV24-1; weak D call: TRBD1 (6 bases). CDR3 size: 15 residues. The germline V gene encodes CDR1 KGHDR and CDR2 SFDVKD. The V and J ends lost 4 bases and 5 bases respectively, with 16 bases between them. The chain's CDR3 is CATSEGSGVSETQYF. The CDR3 region has the DNA TGTGCCACCAGTGAGGGGTCAGGGGTGTCGGAGACCCAGTACTTC.

The V gene is TRBV7-9, the J gene TRBJ1-1, with 10 bases lining up with TRBD1. The CDR3 is 13 residues long. Germline V gene data show CDR1 as SEHNR and CDR2 as FQNEAQ (reference sequence). V was clipped by 3 bases and J by 10 bases; unmatched bases: 5. The CDR3 DNA follows: TGTGCCAGCAGCTTGGGCTGGACAGGGGGAGCTTTCTTT. Translated: CASSLGWTGGAFF.

The J gene is TRBJ2-1, the V gene TRBV5-4; 8 nucleotides agree with TRBD1. This CDR3 has 15 residues. The trim removed 4 bases at V and 5 bases at J, leaving 8 bases unmatched. CDR1 is SGHNT and CDR2 is YYREEE in the germline V gene (reference sequence). The CDR3 nucleotides are TGTGCCAGCAGCCCGGTTCTGACAGGGGACAATGAGCAGTTCTTC. Translating it yields CASSPVLTGDNEQFF.

The rearrangement links TRBV27 to TRBJ2-7; D is unclear. This CDR3 region has 14 residues. V shed 0 bases and J shed 3 bases, with 9 bases lying between them. Per the germline V gene, CDR1 is MNHEY and CDR2 is SMNVEV (reference sequence). For the CDR3, the DNA is TGTGCCAGCAGTTTATCCCCTAGTGGCTACGAGCAGTACTTC. Translation gives CASSLSPSGYEQYF.

This clone was found once. This sequence joins TRBV4-1 and TRBJ2-1; TRBD2 matches at 13 bases. CDR1 MGHRA and CDR2 YSYEKL come from the germline V gene. V lost 2 bases, J lost 4 bases, and 5 bases stayed unmatched. The CDR3 has 17 residues. CDR3 in amino acids: CASSQPTSGRYYNEQFF. DNA for the CDR3: TGCGCCAGCAGCCAACCGACTAGCGGGAGGTATTACAATGAGCAGTTCTTC.

This clone was seen once. Sequence at one end of the junction differs from germline and may be a read error. The chain uses TRBV11-2 and TRBJ2-5; the match to TRBD1 covers 8 bases. The CDR3 runs to 12 residues. In germline, CDR1 is SGHAT, CDR2 FQNNGV. The CDR3 loop reads CASSFTGTGVDF. The CDR3 nucleotides read TGTGCCAGCAGCTTCACCGGGACAGGCGTTGACTTC.

This clone occurred a few times. The chain employs TRBV27 and TRBJ2-3; TRBD2 matches 12 bases. There are 16 residues in the CDR3. The germline CDR1 and CDR2 sequences are MNHEY and SMNVEV (reference sequence). V shed 4 bases and J 2 bases; nucleotides not matched to a gene: 4. The CDR3 sequence: CASSSWTSGVTDTQYF. In nucleotides, the CDR3 is TGTGCCAGCAGTTCTTGGACTAGCGGGGTCACAGATACGCAGTATTTT.

The genes are TRBV5-5 and TRBJ1-1; D is undetermined. V dropped 0 bases and J dropped 8 bases, with 5 bases sitting between them. The germline V gene has CDR1 SGHKS and CDR2 YYEKEE (reference sequence). The CDR3 is 11 residues long. CDR3 DNA sequence: TGTGCCAGCAGCTTGGCCCAAGAAGCTTTCTTT. Protein: CASSLAQEAFF.

The chain employs TRBV28 and TRBJ1-2; possible D gene TRBD1, 5 bases. The CDR3 contains 13 residues. V was shortened by 6 bases and J by 8 bases, with 16 bases between the two germline ends. From germline, CDR1 is MDHEN and CDR2 SYDVKM. CDR3 DNA: TGTGCCAGCAGCTCAAGGACATCAAGCGGCTACACCTTC. As protein: CASSSRTSSGYTF.

This clone turned up a few times. The V gene is TRBV3-1 (or the pseudogene TRBV3-2), the J gene TRBJ1-5; D is uncertain. CDR1 is LGHDT and CDR2 is YNNKEL in the germline V gene (reference sequence). V lost 2 bases and J lost 4, with 6 bases in between. The CDR3 length is 13 residues. The CDR3 reads CASSQTRNQPQHF. The CDR3 DNA follows: TGTGCCAGCAGCCAAACGAGGAATCAGCCCCAGCATTTT.